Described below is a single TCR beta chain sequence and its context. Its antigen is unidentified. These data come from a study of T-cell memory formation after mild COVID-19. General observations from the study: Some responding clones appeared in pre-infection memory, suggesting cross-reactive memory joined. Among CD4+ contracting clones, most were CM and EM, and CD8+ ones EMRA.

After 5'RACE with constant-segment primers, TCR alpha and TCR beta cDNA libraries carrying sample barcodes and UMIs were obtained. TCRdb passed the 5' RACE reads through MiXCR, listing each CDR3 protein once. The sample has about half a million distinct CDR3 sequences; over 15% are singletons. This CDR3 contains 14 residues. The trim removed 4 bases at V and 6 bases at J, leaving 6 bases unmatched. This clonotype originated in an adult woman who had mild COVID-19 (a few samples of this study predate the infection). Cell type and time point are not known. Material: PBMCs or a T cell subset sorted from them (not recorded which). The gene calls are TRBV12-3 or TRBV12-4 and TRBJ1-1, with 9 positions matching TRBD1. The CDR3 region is CASSSRTGEAEAFF. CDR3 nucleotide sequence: TGTGCCAGCAGTTCACGGACAGGGGAGGCTGAAGCTTTCTTT.